These 29 T cell receptor beta chains share one sample of origin, sequenced in a study of neurological immune-mediated disorders. MiXCR, applied by TCRdb to the 5' RACE reads, yields one record per CDR3 protein. The sample yields approximately 80,000 distinct CDR3 sequences, 5% to 6.5% seen once. Described time point: longitudinal time-point 2. What was sequenced was PBMCs. The receptors were sampled from a woman between 55 and 75 years old with multiple sclerosis.

This clonotype has a count of ten or more. CDR3 protein: CASRPFKGSNQPQHF. The CDR3 DNA reads as TGTGCCAGCAGACCCTTTAAGGGGAGCAATCAGCCCCAGCATTTT. The chain employs TRBV6-5 and TRBJ1-5; maybe TRBD1 (5 bases). The length of the CDR3 is 15 residues. The V gene's germline CDR1 is MNHEY and CDR2 SVGAGI. The ends were cut back, 6 bases at V and 1 base at J, with 13 bases in the middle.

This clonotype was seen ten or more times. The chain uses TRBV3-1 and TRBJ2-2; D is perhaps TRBD1 or TRBD2 (5 bases each). The CDR3 extends over 12 amino acids. The V gene lost 7 bases and the J gene lost 5 bases, with 8 bases spanning the gap. From germline, CDR1 is LGHDT and CDR2 YNNKEL (reference sequence). The CDR3 loop is CASMGVTGELFF. In DNA, the CDR3 is TGTGCCAGCATGGGGGTGACCGGGGAGCTGTTTTTT.

V is TRBV12-3 or TRBV12-4 and J is TRBJ2-2, with 10 nucleotides matching TRBD2. V trimming: 6 bases; J trimming: 7 bases; junction bases outside the gene matches: 14. The CDR3 is 17 amino acids. CDR3 residues: CASSPLSLAGDGGELFF. The DNA for the CDR3 is TGTGCCAGCAGCCCCCTATCCCTAGCGGGGGATGGCGGGGAGCTGTTTTTT.

The sample holds many counts of this clonotype. The chain couples TRBV7-6 to TRBJ2-3, with 10 bases that match TRBD1. Unmatched junction bases numbered 8, after V lost 4 bases and J lost 4 bases. The germline CDR1 and CDR2 sequences are SGHVS and FNYEAQ. The CDR3 spans 16 residues. CDR3: CASSSTGGSTADTQYF. DNA of the CDR3: TGTGCCAGCAGCTCGACAGGGGGCTCTACCGCAGATACGCAGTATTTT.

In this sample, this clonotype turned up many times. The chain uses TRBV5-1 and TRBJ1-1; 9 bases are a match to TRBD1. V was clipped by 1 base and J by 3 bases; unmatched bases: 10. The CDR3 has 17 amino acids. Germline CDR1 SGHRS, CDR2 YFSETQ. The CDR3 protein is CASSLFTGGWVDTEAFF. In DNA form, the CDR3 reads TGCGCCAGCAGCTTGTTTACAGGGGGCTGGGTTGACACTGAAGCTTTCTTT. The whole variable domain, remainder taken from reference TRBV5-1 and TRBJ1-1, is KAGVTQTPRYLIKTRGQQVTLSCSPISGHRSVSWYQQTPGQGLQFLFEYFSETQRNKGNFPGRFSGRQFSNSRSEMNVSTLELGDSALYLCASSLFTGGWVDTEAFFGQGTRLTVV.

Ten or more counts support this clonotype. The chain uses TRBV27 and TRBJ1-2, with 11 nucleotides matching TRBD1. CDR3 length equals 16 residues. Germline V gene data show CDR1 as MNHEY and CDR2 as SMNVEV (reference sequence). Trimming removed 2 bases from V and 8 bases from J; junction bases left unmatched: 10. CDR3 DNA sequence: TGTGCCAGCAGTTTAAAATTGGACAGGGGGCGTTTGGGCTACACCTTC. Amino acid sequence: CASSLKLDRGRLGYTF.

This clonotype was seen at least ten times. The genes are TRBV6-6 and TRBJ1-1, with 7 nucleotides matching TRBD1. The CDR3 covers 15 residues. Germline V CDR1 and CDR2: MNHNY, SVGAGI (reference sequence). The ends lost 4 bases at V and 1 base at J; junction bases unmatched: 6. The CDR3 region has the DNA TGTGCCAGCAGTTCGACAGGGTCTGCGAACACTGAAGCTTTCTTT. Amino acid sequence: CASSSTGSANTEAFF.

There are many counts of this clonotype. The chain combines TRBV18 with TRBJ1-1, with 7 bases fitting TRBD1. The ends lost 3 bases at V and 4 bases at J; junction bases unmatched: 2. CDR3 size: 13 residues. Germline values: CDR1 KGHSH, CDR2 LQKENI. The CDR3 region has the DNA TGTGCCAGCTCACCCGCAGGGGGCACTGAAGCTTTCTTT. Amino acids: CASSPAGGTEAFF.

At least ten counts were recorded for this clonotype. CDR3 bases: TGCAGTGCTAGAGGTGGCACCGAGATGAACACTGAAGCTTTCTTT. Encoded protein: CSARGGTEMNTEAFF. The rearrangement uses TRBV20-1 and TRBJ1-1; D unclear. This CDR3 has 15 amino acids. The germline CDR1 and CDR2 sequences are DFQATT and SNEGSKA (reference sequence). The V end was cut by 1 base, the J end by 0 bases, with 12 bases between.

This clonotype was counted many times. The V gene is TRBV5-1, the J gene TRBJ1-4, with D perhaps matching TRBD1 (5 bases). The V end lost 0 bases, the J end lost 7 bases, and 13 bases lay between the germline ends. The CDR3 has 15 residues. Looked up from germline, CDR1 is SGHRS and CDR2 is YFSETQ. CDR3 sequence reads: CASSLDGARGEKLFF. CDR3 nucleotide sequence: TGCGCCAGCAGCTTGGACGGGGCCCGGGGTGAAAAACTGTTTTTT.

There are many counts of this clonotype. V is TRBV5-6 and J is TRBJ1-1; 9 bases agree with TRBD1. The CDR3 has 17 residues. The germline V gene encodes CDR1 SGHDT and CDR2 YYEEEE. V trimming: 0 bases; J trimming: 0 bases; junction bases outside the gene matches: 6. The CDR3 nucleotides read TGTGCCAGCAGCTTGGTGGGGGGGACAGGGATGAACACTGAAGCTTTCTTT. Protein product: CASSLVGGTGMNTEAFF.

This clonotype was observed many times. The chain is built from TRBV4-2 and TRBJ1-5; no firm D call. Trimming took off 4 bases at V and 3 bases at J, with 7 bases between the two ends. This CDR3 contains 13 residues. The germline V gene encodes CDR1 LGHNA and CDR2 YNFKEQ. CDR3 coding DNA: TGTGCCAGCAGCCTCCGGGTCAATCAGCCCCAGCATTTT. It translates to CASSLRVNQPQHF.

The chain couples TRBV12-3 or TRBV12-4 to TRBJ2-1, with 10 bases that match TRBD2. J was trimmed by 7 bases and V by 4 bases; bases with no gene match: 13. The CDR3 loop spans 17 amino acids. The CDR3 DNA reads as TGTGCCAGCAGTTACGGACTGCTAGCGGGGGTTCAGAATGAGCAGTTCTTC. Protein product: CASSYGLLAGVQNEQFF.

In its sample, this clonotype was seen many times. The chain carries TRBV5-1 and TRBJ1-6, with D perhaps matching TRBD1 (6 bases). Trimming took off 4 bases at V and 8 bases at J, with 13 bases between the two ends. The CDR3 length is 14 residues. From germline, CDR1 is SGHRS and CDR2 YFSETQ. For the CDR3, the DNA is TGCGCCAGCAGCCACGGACAGTTGTATTCACCCCTCCACTTT. It translates to CASSHGQLYSPLHF. Complete variable domain (other parts from reference TRBV5-1 and TRBJ1-6): KAGVTQTPRYLIKTRGQQVTLSCSPISGHRSVSWYQQTPGQGLQFLFEYFSETQRNKGNFPGRFSGRQFSNSRSEMNVSTLELGDSALYLCASSHGQLYSPLHFGNGTRLTVT.

At least ten counts were recorded for this clonotype. The gene calls are TRBV7-9 and TRBJ1-6, with 8 nucleotides matching TRBD1. Germline loops: CDR1 SEHNR, CDR2 FQNEAQ (reference sequence). V dropped 6 bases and J dropped 0; count of bases not matched to a gene: 4. The CDR3 spans 16 residues. The CDR3 spells CASRPGQGSYNSPLHF. The CDR3 nucleotides read TGTGCCAGCAGACCCGGACAGGGCTCCTATAATTCACCCCTCCACTTT.

This clonotype came up many times. The chain links TRBV29-1 to TRBJ2-1, with 9 bases fitting TRBD1. The CDR3 sequence is 15 residues long. Per the germline V gene, CDR1 is SQVTM and CDR2 is ANQGSEA. Trimming removed 6 bases from V and 7 bases from J; junction bases left unmatched: 13. The CDR3 DNA is TGCAGCGTACCCGGGACAGGGAGGGGAGTTAATGAGCAGTTCTTC. This gives the protein CSVPGTGRGVNEQFF.

This clonotype has at least ten counts. The V and J genes are TRBV2 and TRBJ1-5; no reliable D call. CDR3 size: 14 residues. The germline CDR1 and CDR2 sequences are SNHLY and FYNNEI. V was shortened by 4 bases and J by 6 bases, with 13 bases between the two germline ends. For the CDR3, the DNA is TGTGCCAGCAGTGCGGAGGTGGGGTTTCAGCCCCAGCATTTT. Protein: CASSAEVGFQPQHF.

This clonotype has ten or more counts. The CDR3 reads CASSEYSMNTEAFF. CDR3 nucleotides: TGTGCCAGCAGTGAATATAGCATGAACACTGAAGCTTTCTTT. The rearrangement uses TRBV25-1 and TRBJ1-1; no definite D call. CDR1 and CDR2 (germline): MGHDK, SYGVNS. The CDR3 is made up of 14 amino acids. V dropped 0 bases and J dropped 0 bases, with 5 bases sitting between them.

The chain has TRBV5-1 and TRBJ1-4; D ambiguous. The CDR3 spans 15 residues. The germline V gene has CDR1 SGHRS and CDR2 YFSETQ. Trimming removed 2 bases at V and 2 bases at J, with 10 bases between. CDR3 in amino acids: CASSFAGGTNEKLFF. Written as DNA, the CDR3 is TGCGCCAGCAGCTTTGCGGGCGGTACTAATGAAAAACTGTTTTTT.

This clonotype was seen many times. The gene calls are TRBV12-3 or TRBV12-4 and TRBJ1-1; D might be TRBD1 (6 bases). The CDR3 covers 13 residues. Trimming left V 7 bases short and J 2 bases short, with 11 bases between. The CDR3 spells CASKGGTNTEAFF. In DNA form, the CDR3 reads TGTGCCAGCAAAGGGGGGACAAACACTGAAGCTTTCTTT.

This clonotype was picked up many times. The chain employs TRBV5-1 and TRBJ2-7; 9 bases map to TRBD1. The V gene end was trimmed by 6 bases and the J gene end by 6 bases; junction bases not matched to a gene: 13. CDR3 length: 15 amino acids. Germline values: CDR1 SGHRS, CDR2 YFSETQ. The DNA for the CDR3 is TGCGCCAGCACCTTCTTTGGACAGGGGTCTTTCGAGCAGTACTTC. Amino acids: CASTFFGQGSFEQYF.

The rearrangement uses TRBV5-1 and TRBJ2-3, with D perhaps TRBD2 (7 bases). The CDR3 spans 16 residues. Germline assignment: CDR1 SGHRS and CDR2 YFSETQ. The V and J ends lost 0 bases and 3 bases respectively, with 14 bases between them. CDR3 sequence reads: CASSLALGGPTDTQYF. The CDR3 region has the DNA TGCGCCAGCAGCTTGGCCTTGGGGGGGCCTACAGATACGCAGTATTTT.

This clonotype was detected ten times or more. The CDR3 DNA reads TGCGCCAGCTTCCAGGACAGGGGTGACGAGCAGTACTTC. Translated, it gives CASFQDRGDEQYF. The chain has TRBV5-1 and TRBJ2-7, with 9 bases lining up with TRBD1. From germline, CDR1 is SGHRS and CDR2 YFSETQ. J was trimmed by 5 bases and V by 7 bases; bases with no gene match: 7. The CDR3 contains 13 residues. Based on the CDR3 plus reference TRBV5-1 and TRBJ2-7, the full variable domain is KAGVTQTPRYLIKTRGQQVTLSCSPISGHRSVSWYQQTPGQGLQFLFEYFSETQRNKGNFPGRFSGRQFSNSRSEMNVSTLELGDSALYLCASFQDRGDEQYFGPGTRLTVT.

In this sample, this clonotype turned up many times. This chain uses TRBV5-1 with TRBJ2-1; D call uncertain. Germline V gene lookup returns CDR1 SGHRS and CDR2 YFSETQ. The CDR3 totals 11 residues. The V end was cut by 5 bases, the J end by 9 bases, with 9 bases between. The CDR3 here is CASRLASEQFF. The DNA for the CDR3 is TGCGCCAGCAGACTCGCTAGTGAGCAGTTCTTC.

The chain has TRBV20-1 and TRBJ2-1; possible D gene TRBD2, 5 bases. The V gene lost 5 bases and the J gene lost 3 bases, with 11 bases spanning the gap. Looked up from germline, CDR1 is DFQATT and CDR2 is SNEGSKA (reference sequence). The length of the CDR3 is 13 residues. The CDR3 region is CSAPTAGYNEQFF. The CDR3 DNA is TGCAGTGCTCCCACGGCGGGCTACAATGAGCAGTTCTTC.

This clonotype was counted many times. The J gene is TRBJ1-1, the V gene TRBV20-1; tentative D call: TRBD1 (6 bases). With 6 bases removed from V and 1 base from J, the gap between germline ends came to 15 bases. The CDR3 is made up of 14 amino acids. Germline values: CDR1 DFQATT, CDR2 SNEGSKA (reference sequence). CDR3 residues: CSARSPGQNTEAFF. DNA of the CDR3: TGCAGTGCGCGCAGTCCGGGACAGAACACTGAAGCTTTCTTT.

This clonotype showed up many times. CDR3 coding DNA: TGTGCCAGCAGCCAAGTTACCATCGACGAGCAGTACTTC. Protein product: CASSQVTIDEQYF. The rearrangement joins TRBV3-1 to TRBJ2-7, with D unclear. With 1 base removed from V and 5 bases from J, the gap between germline ends came to 9 bases. In germline, CDR1 is LGHDT, CDR2 YNNKEL (reference sequence). This CDR3 has 13 amino acids.

This clonotype was seen repeatedly, ten times or more. The V gene is TRBV15, the J gene TRBJ2-5; no reliable D call. The V gene lost 5 bases and the J gene lost 5 bases, with 9 bases spanning the gap. Germline V gene lookup returns CDR1 LNHNV and CDR2 YYDKDF (reference sequence). CDR3 length: 12 amino acids. The CDR3 loop is CATSSLWETQYF. DNA for the CDR3: TGTGCCACCAGCTCCCTTTGGGAGACCCAGTACTTC.

This clonotype was seen ten or more times. CDR3 region: CSATEGLGYTF. Written as DNA, the CDR3 is TGCAGTGCTACGGAGGGATTAGGCTACACCTTC. The chain combines TRBV20-1 with TRBJ1-2; D remains ambiguous. V was trimmed by 4 bases and J by 8 bases, leaving 11 bases between them. The CDR3 extends over 11 amino acids. Germline V gene sequence: CDR1 DFQATT, CDR2 SNEGSKA (reference sequence).